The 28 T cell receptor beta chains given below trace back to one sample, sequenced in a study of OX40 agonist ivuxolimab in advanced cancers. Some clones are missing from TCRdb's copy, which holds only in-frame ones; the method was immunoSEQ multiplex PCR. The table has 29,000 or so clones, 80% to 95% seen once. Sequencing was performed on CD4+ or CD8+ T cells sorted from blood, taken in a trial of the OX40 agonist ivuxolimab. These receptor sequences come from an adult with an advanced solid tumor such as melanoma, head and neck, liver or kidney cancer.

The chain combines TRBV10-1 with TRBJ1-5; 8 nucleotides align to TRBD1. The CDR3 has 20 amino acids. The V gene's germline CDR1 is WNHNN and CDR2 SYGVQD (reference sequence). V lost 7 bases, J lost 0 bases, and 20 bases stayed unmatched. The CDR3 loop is CASTTEQDREGKYSNQPQHF. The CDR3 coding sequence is TGCGCCAGCACCACTGAACAGGACAGGGAGGGAAAGTATAGCAATCAGCCCCAGCATTTT.

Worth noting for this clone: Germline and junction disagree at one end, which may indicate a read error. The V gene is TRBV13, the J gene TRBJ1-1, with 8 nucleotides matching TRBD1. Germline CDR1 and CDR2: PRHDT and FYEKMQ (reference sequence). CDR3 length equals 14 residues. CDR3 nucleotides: TGTGCCAGCAGCCTAGGACAGGGAAAGACTGAAGCTTTCTTT. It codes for CASSLGQGKTEAFF.

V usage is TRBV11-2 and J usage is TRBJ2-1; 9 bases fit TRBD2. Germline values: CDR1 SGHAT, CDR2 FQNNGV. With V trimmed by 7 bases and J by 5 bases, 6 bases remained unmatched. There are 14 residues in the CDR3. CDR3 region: CASINAGGHNEQFF. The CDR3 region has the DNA TGTGCCAGCATCAACGCGGGGGGGCACAATGAGCAGTTCTTC.

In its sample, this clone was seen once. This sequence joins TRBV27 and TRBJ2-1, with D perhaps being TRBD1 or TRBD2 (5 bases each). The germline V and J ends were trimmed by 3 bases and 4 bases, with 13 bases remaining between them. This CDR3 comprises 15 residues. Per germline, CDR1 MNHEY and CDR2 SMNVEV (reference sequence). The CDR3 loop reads CASSLGTHTYNEQFF. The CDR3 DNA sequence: TGTGCCAGCAGTTTGGGGACGCATACGTACAATGAGCAGTTCTTC.

The CDR3 here is CASSLSGAHNQPQHF. Here the CDR3 DNA reads TGTGCCAGCAGTTTATCAGGGGCCCATAATCAGCCCCAGCATTTT. The gene calls are TRBV27 and TRBJ1-5, with D possibly matching TRBD1 (5 bases). Trimming took off 0 bases at V and 4 bases at J, with 10 bases between the two ends. The CDR3 is 15 amino acids. The germline gives CDR1 MNHEY, CDR2 SMNVEV (reference sequence).

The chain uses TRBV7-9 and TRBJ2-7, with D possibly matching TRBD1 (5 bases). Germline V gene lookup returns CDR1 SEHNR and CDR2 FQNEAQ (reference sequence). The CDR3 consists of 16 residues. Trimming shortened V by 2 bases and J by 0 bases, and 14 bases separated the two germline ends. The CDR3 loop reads CASSLPLYDSSYEQYF. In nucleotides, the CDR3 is TGTGCCAGCAGCTTACCCCTCTATGACAGCTCCTACGAGCAGTACTTC. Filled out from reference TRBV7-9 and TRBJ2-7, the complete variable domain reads DTGVSQNPRHKITKRGQNVTFRCDPISEHNRLYWYRQTLGQGPEFLTYFQNEAQLEKSRLLSDRFSAERPKGSFSTLEIQRTEQGDSAMYLCASSLPLYDSSYEQYFGPGTRLTVT.

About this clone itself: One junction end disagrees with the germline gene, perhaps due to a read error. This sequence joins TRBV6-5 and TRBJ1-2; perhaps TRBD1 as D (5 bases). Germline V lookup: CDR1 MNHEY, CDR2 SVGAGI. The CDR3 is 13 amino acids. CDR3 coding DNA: TGTGCCAGCAGTTACCAGGGAGGCTATGTCTACACCTTC. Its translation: CASSYQGGYVYTF.

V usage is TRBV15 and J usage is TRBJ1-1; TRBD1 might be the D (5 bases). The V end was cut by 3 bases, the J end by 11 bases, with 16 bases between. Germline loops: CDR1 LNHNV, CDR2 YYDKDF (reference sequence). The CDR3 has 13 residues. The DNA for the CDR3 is TGTGCCACCAGCAGCGGAGGTGACAGACGCGCTTTCTTT. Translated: CATSSGGDRRAFF.

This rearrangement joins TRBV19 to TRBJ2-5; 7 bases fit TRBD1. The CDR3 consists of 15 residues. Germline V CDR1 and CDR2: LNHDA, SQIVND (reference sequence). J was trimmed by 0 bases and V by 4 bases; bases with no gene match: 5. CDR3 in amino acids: CASSTQQGNQETQYF. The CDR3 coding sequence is TGTGCCAGTAGTACACAACAGGGGAACCAAGAGACCCAGTACTTC.

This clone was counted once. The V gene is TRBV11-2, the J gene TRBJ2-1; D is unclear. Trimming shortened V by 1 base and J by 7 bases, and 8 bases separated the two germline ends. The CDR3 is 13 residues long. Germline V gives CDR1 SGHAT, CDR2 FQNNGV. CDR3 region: CASSLGFGNEQFF. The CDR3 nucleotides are TGTGCCAGCAGCTTAGGGTTTGGGAATGAGCAGTTCTTC.

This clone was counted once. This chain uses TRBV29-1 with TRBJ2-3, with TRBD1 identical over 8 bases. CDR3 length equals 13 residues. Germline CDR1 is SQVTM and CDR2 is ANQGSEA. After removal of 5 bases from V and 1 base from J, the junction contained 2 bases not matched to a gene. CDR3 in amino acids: CSVSGQGTDTQYF. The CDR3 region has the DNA TGCAGCGTTTCGGGACAGGGCACAGATACGCAGTATTTT.

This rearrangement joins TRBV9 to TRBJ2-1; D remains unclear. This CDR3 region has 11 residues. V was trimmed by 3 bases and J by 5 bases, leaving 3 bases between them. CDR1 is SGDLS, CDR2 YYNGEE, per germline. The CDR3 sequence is CASSAHNEQFF. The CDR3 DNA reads TGTGCCAGCAGCGCACACAATGAGCAGTTCTTC.

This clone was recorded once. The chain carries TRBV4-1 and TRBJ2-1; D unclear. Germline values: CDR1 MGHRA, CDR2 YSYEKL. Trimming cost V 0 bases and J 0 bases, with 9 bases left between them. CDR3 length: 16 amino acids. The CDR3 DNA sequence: TGCGCCAGCAGCCAAGAGGGATCGAGCTCCTACAATGAGCAGTTCTTC. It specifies CASSQEGSSSYNEQFF.

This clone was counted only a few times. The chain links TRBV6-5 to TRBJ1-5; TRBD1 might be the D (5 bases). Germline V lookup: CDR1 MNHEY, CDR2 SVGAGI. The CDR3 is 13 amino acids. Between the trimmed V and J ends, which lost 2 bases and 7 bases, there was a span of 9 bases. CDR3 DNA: TGTGCCAGCAGTTACGCCAGGGACCAGCCCCAGCATTTT. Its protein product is CASSYARDQPQHF.

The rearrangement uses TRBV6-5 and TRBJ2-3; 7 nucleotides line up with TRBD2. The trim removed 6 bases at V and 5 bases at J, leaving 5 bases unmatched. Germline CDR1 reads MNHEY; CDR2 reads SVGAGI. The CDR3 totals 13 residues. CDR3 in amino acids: CASSLAEVDTQYF. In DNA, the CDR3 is TGTGCCAGCAGCCTAGCGGAAGTAGATACGCAGTATTTT.

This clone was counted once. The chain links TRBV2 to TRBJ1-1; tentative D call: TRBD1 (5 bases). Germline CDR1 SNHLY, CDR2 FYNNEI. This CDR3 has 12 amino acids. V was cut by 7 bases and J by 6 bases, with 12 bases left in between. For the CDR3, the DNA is TGTGCCAGCATTTCTGGGACCCCTGAAGCTTTCTTT. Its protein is CASISGTPEAFF.

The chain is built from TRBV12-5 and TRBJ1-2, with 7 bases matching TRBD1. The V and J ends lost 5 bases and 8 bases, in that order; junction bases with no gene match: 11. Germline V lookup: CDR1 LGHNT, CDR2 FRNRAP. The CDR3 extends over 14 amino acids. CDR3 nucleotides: TGTGCTAGTGGTCCTGACCTCACAGGGGAGGGCTACACCTTC. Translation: CASGPDLTGEGYTF.

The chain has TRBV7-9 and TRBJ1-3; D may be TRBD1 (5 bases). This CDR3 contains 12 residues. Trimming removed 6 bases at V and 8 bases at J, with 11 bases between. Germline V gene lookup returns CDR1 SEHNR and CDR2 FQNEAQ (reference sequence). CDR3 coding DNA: TGTGCCAGCAGATTTGGGGGGGACACCATATATTTT. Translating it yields CASRFGGDTIYF.

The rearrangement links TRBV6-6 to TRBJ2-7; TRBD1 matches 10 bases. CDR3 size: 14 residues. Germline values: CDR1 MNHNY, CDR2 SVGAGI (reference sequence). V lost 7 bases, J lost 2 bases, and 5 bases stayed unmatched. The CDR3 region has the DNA TGTGCCAGCAAAGCTGGACAGGGGGCCTACGAGCAGTACTTC. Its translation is CASKAGQGAYEQYF.

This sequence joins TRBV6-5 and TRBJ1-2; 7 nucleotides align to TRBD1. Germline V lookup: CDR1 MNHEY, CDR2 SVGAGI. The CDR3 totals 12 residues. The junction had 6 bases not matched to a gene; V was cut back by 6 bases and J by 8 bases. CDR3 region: CASSPQGSGYTF. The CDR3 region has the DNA TGTGCCAGCAGCCCACAGGGGTCCGGCTACACCTTC.

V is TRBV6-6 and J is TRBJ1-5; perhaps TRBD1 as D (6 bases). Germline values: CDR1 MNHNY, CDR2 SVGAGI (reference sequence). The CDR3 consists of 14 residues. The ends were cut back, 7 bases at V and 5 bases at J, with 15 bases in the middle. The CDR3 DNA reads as TGTGCCAGCATAGGGGGGGGCCCCTATCAGCCCCAGCATTTT. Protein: CASIGGGPYQPQHF.

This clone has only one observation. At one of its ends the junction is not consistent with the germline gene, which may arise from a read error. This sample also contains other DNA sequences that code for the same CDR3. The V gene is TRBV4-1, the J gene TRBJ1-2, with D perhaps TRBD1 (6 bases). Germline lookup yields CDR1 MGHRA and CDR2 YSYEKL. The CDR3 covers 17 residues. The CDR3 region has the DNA TGCGCCAGCAGTCAAGAGCCCACAGGGTTTTCGGGGTATGGCTACACCTTC. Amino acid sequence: CASSQEPTGFSGYGYTF.

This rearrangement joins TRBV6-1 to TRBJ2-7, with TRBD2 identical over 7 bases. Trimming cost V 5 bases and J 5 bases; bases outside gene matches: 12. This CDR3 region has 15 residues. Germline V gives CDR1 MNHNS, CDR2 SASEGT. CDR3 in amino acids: CASSPGGRGRDEQYF. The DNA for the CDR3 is TGTGCCAGCAGTCCGGGCGGGAGAGGTCGGGACGAGCAGTACTTC.

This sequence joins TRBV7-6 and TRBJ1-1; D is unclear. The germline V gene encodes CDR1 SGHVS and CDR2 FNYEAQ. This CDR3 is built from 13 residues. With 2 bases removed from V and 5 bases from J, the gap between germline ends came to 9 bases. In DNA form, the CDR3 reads TGTGCCAGCAGCTTATTTCCCGAAACTGAAGCTTTCTTT. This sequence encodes CASSLFPETEAFF.

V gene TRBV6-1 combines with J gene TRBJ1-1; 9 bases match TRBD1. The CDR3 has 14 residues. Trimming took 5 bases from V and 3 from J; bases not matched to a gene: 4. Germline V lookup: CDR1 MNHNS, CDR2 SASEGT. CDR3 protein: CASSLDRGDTEAFF. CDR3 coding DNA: TGTGCCAGCAGTCTGGACAGGGGCGACACTGAAGCTTTCTTT.

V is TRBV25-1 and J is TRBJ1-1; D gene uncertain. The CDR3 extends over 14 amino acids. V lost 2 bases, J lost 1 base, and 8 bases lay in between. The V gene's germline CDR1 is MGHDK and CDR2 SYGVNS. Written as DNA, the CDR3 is TGTGCCAGCAGTGAAAGGGCCACGAACACTGAAGCTTTCTTT. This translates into CASSERATNTEAFF.

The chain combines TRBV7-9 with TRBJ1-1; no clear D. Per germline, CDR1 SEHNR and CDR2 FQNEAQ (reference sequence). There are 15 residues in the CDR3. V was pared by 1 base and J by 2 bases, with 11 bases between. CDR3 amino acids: CASSLGVGPNTEAFF. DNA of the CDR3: TGTGCCAGCAGCTTAGGAGTCGGGCCAAACACTGAAGCTTTCTTT.

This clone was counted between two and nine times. This CDR3 reads CASSGIGYEQYF. The CDR3 region has the DNA TGTGCCAGCAGTGGGATAGGATACGAGCAGTACTTC. This chain connects TRBV2 to TRBJ2-7, with D unresolved. The CDR3 extends over 12 amino acids. Trimming removed 4 bases at V and 4 bases at J, with 8 bases between. CDR1 and CDR2 (germline): SNHLY, FYNNEI.